The 4 T cell receptor beta chains reported below all come from one sample, sequenced in a study of blood T cell repertoires in COVID-19. Assay: immunoSEQ multiplex PCR; the TCRdb copy retains only in-frame clones and omits some. The profile shows approximately 130,000 clones, around 86% of them singletons. Material for sequencing was PBMCs or T cells enriched from blood (not recorded which). The source is a man aged 25-40 years who had recovered from COVID-19.

The chain links TRBV5-4 to TRBJ2-1, with D possibly matching TRBD1 (7 bases). CDR3 size: 17 residues. V gave up 0 bases and J gave up 3 bases, with 16 bases separating them. Germline V gives CDR1 SGHNT, CDR2 YYREEE (reference sequence). The CDR3 sequence: CASSLGSGGHNYNEQFF. CDR3 DNA: TGTGCCAGCAGCTTGGGGTCAGGGGGGCATAACTACAATGAGCAGTTCTTC.

The chain has TRBV5-1 and TRBJ2-7; D uncertain. The CDR3 is 12 amino acids. Trimming cost V 1 base and J 5 bases, with 7 bases left between them. CDR1 SGHRS and CDR2 YFSETQ come from the germline V gene. The CDR3 protein is CASSLSGNEQYF. CDR3 DNA: TGCGCCAGCAGCTTGTCCGGTAACGAGCAGTACTTC.

This clone has a handful of counts. CDR3 nucleotides: TGTGCCAGTACCCTCCCGGACAGGACTAACTATGGCTACACCTTC. Encoded protein: CASTLPDRTNYGYTF. This chain uses TRBV19 with TRBJ1-2; TRBD1 matches at 7 bases. The CDR3 has 15 amino acids. With 7 bases clipped from V and 0 bases from J, the junction kept 8 bases outside the gene matches. Germline CDR1 is LNHDA and CDR2 is SQIVND (reference sequence).

This chain uses TRBV4-2 with TRBJ2-1; D gene unclear. The V end lost 0 bases, the J end lost 0 bases, and 21 bases lay between the germline ends. CDR3 length equals 20 residues. CDR1 and CDR2 from the germline V gene are LGHNA and YNFKEQ. The CDR3 sequence is CASSQDRVTAPLLSYNEQFF. CDR3 DNA sequence: TGTGCCAGCAGCCAAGATCGGGTTACCGCCCCCCTCCTCTCCTACAATGAGCAGTTCTTC.